The 28 T cell receptor beta chains in this list originate from one sample, sequenced in a study of blood T cell repertoires in COVID-19. TCRdb's table, derived via immunoSEQ multiplex PCR, lists solely in-frame clones and lacks some. This sample carries some 220,000 clones, 80% of them seen once, and the ten largest clones take roughly 13%. The material sequenced was peripheral blood. The receptors were gathered from a human donor in a cohort sampled during active COVID-19.

The rearrangement joins TRBV15 to TRBJ2-1; 7 nucleotides line up with TRBD2. Germline lookup yields CDR1 LNHNV and CDR2 YYDKDF (reference sequence). Trimming at V came to 1 base and at J to 9 bases, leaving 3 bases not matched to a gene. This CDR3 comprises 13 residues. CDR3 sequence (DNA): TGTGCCACCAGCAGAGTAAGGGAGGGTGAGCAGTTCTTC. Its protein product is CATSRVREGEQFF. The whole variable domain, remainder taken from reference TRBV15 and TRBJ2-1, is DAMVIQNPRYQVTQFGKPVTLSCSQTLNHNVMYWYQQKSSQAPKLLFHYYDKDFNNEADTPDNFQSRRPNTSFCFLDIRSPGLGDTAMYLCATSRVREGEQFFGPGTRLTVL.

The genes are TRBV24-1 and TRBJ1-2; D is possibly TRBD1 (6 bases). The CDR3 is made up of 13 amino acids. Germline loops: CDR1 KGHDR, CDR2 SFDVKD. V dropped 5 bases and J dropped 6 bases, with 12 bases sitting between them. CDR3 DNA sequence: TGTGCCACCAGTGCTCCACAGGGAAATGGCTACACCTTC. Translation gives CATSAPQGNGYTF.

The chain combines TRBV6-5 with TRBJ2-3; TRBD1 aligns across 7 bases. With V trimmed by 7 bases and J by 2 bases, 6 bases remained unmatched. This CDR3 is built from 14 residues. CDR1 and CDR2 from the germline V gene are MNHEY and SVGAGI. The CDR3 DNA sequence: TGTGCCAGCAACGACAGGGTCCCCACAGATACGCAGTATTTT. Protein: CASNDRVPTDTQYF.

The chain is built from TRBV5-6 and TRBJ2-7; D is possibly TRBD2 (5 bases). Per germline, CDR1 SGHDT and CDR2 YYEEEE. This CDR3 comprises 13 residues. Deletions cut 2 bases from V and 5 bases from J, with 11 bases between. The CDR3 region has the DNA TGTGCCAGCAGCTTCCGGGGAGTCCACGAGCAGTACTTC. As protein: CASSFRGVHEQYF.

The CDR3 reads CASGDRGSLSGNTIYF. CDR3 DNA: TGTGCCAGCGGGGACCGGGGGTCGCTCTCTGGAAACACCATATATTTT. The V and J genes are TRBV5-4 and TRBJ1-3; the D gene is possibly TRBD1 (5 bases). Germline lookup yields CDR1 SGHNT and CDR2 YYREEE (reference sequence). The length of the CDR3 is 16 residues. V was trimmed by 7 bases and J by 0 bases, leaving 17 bases between them.

This clone has more than one count but fewer than ten. The chain recombines TRBV12-3 or TRBV12-4 with TRBJ1-6; D gene ambiguous. The CDR3 spans 13 residues. The V and J ends lost 5 bases and 11 bases respectively, with 13 bases between them. The DNA for the CDR3 is TGTGCCAGCAGTCCGGGAGGTTCAGCACCCCTCCACTTT. Amino acid sequence: CASSPGGSAPLHF.

The rearrangement joins TRBV7-9 to TRBJ1-1; D is ambiguous. Germline V gene data show CDR1 as SEHNR and CDR2 as FQNEAQ (reference sequence). Trimming stripped 5 bases from V and 0 bases from J, with 4 bases between. The CDR3 loop spans 12 amino acids. In nucleotides, the CDR3 is TGTGCCAGCAGCCCAGTGAACACTGAAGCTTTCTTT. Its translation is CASSPVNTEAFF.

The V and J genes are TRBV28 and TRBJ2-4; D is possibly TRBD2 (7 bases). The CDR3 has 13 amino acids. The germline V gene has CDR1 MDHEN and CDR2 SYDVKM. The germline V and J ends were trimmed by 8 bases and 9 bases, with 17 bases remaining between them. The CDR3 is CASARGGGVIQYF. For the CDR3, the DNA is TGTGCCAGCGCTCGGGGAGGGGGTGTCATTCAGTACTTC.

The CDR3, as DNA: TGTGCCAGCCAACTGAAGAGGACAGGGGATGAGACCCAGTACTTC. Translated, it gives CASQLKRTGDETQYF. The V gene is TRBV7-8, the J gene TRBJ2-5; 9 bases agree with TRBD1. Germline values: CDR1 SGHVS, CDR2 FQNEAQ. The CDR3 length is 15 residues. Trimming at V came to 8 bases and at J to 5 bases, leaving 12 bases not matched to a gene.

For this clone: Other DNA sequences in this specimen translate into the identical CDR3. This chain uses TRBV9 with TRBJ2-7, with 8 bases identical to TRBD2. The V and J ends lost 0 bases and 0 bases, in that order; junction bases with no gene match: 2. The length of the CDR3 is 15 residues. Germline CDR1 is SGDLS and CDR2 is YYNGEE. The CDR3 loop reads CASSVASGGSYEQYF. CDR3 nucleotides: TGTGCCAGCAGCGTAGCGAGCGGGGGCTCCTACGAGCAGTACTTC.

V is TRBV10-3 and J is TRBJ2-7, with TRBD1 identical over 8 bases. Germline lookup yields CDR1 ENHRY and CDR2 SYGVKD. J gave up 2 bases and V 5 bases, and 5 bases lay outside the gene matches. There are 14 residues in the CDR3. CDR3 in amino acids: CAISLQGEPYEQYF. DNA for the CDR3: TGTGCCATCAGTCTACAGGGGGAGCCCTACGAGCAGTACTTC.

This chain links TRBV7-9 with TRBJ1-2; D call uncertain. Trimming removed 1 base at V and 2 bases at J, with 8 bases between. Germline-derived CDR1 and CDR2 are SEHNR and FQNEAQ (reference sequence). The CDR3 length is 14 residues. For the CDR3, the DNA is TGTGCCAGCAGCTTAGACGGTCACAACTATGGCTACACCTTC. This sequence encodes CASSLDGHNYGYTF. The variable domain in full, with the rest retrieved from reference TRBV7-9 and TRBJ1-2, is DTGVSQNPRHKITKRGQNVTFRCDPISEHNRLYWYRQTLGQGPEFLTYFQNEAQLEKSRLLSDRFSAERPKGSFSTLEIQRTEQGDSAMYLCASSLDGHNYGYTFGSGTRLTVV.

This chain uses TRBV3-1 (or the pseudogene TRBV3-2) with TRBJ1-3; 9 nucleotides align to TRBD1. With 6 bases clipped from V and 6 bases from J, the junction kept 6 bases outside the gene matches. The CDR3 is 14 amino acids. Germline V lookup: CDR1 LGHDT, CDR2 YNNKEL (reference sequence). In DNA, the CDR3 is TGTGCCAGCAGGCAACAGGGGGCTGCAAACACCATATATTTT. This sequence encodes CASRQQGAANTIYF.

The J gene is TRBJ1-1, the V gene TRBV2; 7 bases align to TRBD1. This CDR3 has 16 residues. CDR1 is SNHLY, CDR2 FYNNEI, per germline. Germline trimming cut 4 bases from V and 2 bases from J; bases unmatched to any gene: 10. This chain's CDR3 is CASSVDRDDLNTEAFF. In DNA, the CDR3 is TGTGCCAGCAGTGTAGACAGGGATGATCTTAACACTGAAGCTTTCTTT.

The genes are TRBV18 and TRBJ1-4; maybe TRBD1 (5 bases). The CDR3 runs to 16 residues. V was pared by 3 bases and J by 4 bases, with 15 bases between. CDR1 and CDR2 from the germline V gene are KGHSH and LQKENI. CDR3 loop: CASSPVSTGLNEKLFF. The CDR3 DNA reads TGTGCCAGCTCACCTGTATCTACAGGTCTTAATGAAAAACTGTTTTTT.

The rearrangement uses TRBV24-1 and TRBJ1-2, with D unclear. This CDR3 is 13 amino acids long. Germline CDR1 is KGHDR and CDR2 is SFDVKD. Between the trimmed V and J ends, which lost 5 bases and 4 bases, there was a span of 10 bases. The chain's CDR3 is CATSVHSSYGYTF. For the CDR3, the DNA is TGTGCCACCAGTGTGCACAGTTCCTATGGCTACACCTTC.

The chain couples TRBV7-2 to TRBJ1-1; D is unclear. In germline, CDR1 is SGHTA, CDR2 FQGNSA. V dropped 1 base and J dropped 8 bases, with 17 bases sitting between them. The CDR3 covers 15 residues. The CDR3 protein is CASSLEGTRVAEAFF. CDR3 nucleotides: TGTGCCAGCAGCTTAGAAGGTACCCGGGTGGCGGAAGCTTTCTTT. The complete variable domain, with remaining parts taken from reference TRBV7-2 and TRBJ1-1, reads GAGVSQSPSNKVTEKGKDVELRCDPISGHTALYWYRQSLGQGLEFLIYFQGNSAPDKSGLPSDRFSAERTGGSVSTLTIQRTQQEDSAVYLCASSLEGTRVAEAFFGQGTRLTVV.

This rearrangement joins TRBV9 to TRBJ1-3, with 9 bases identical to TRBD1. Losses at the gene ends were 3 bases for V and 0 bases for J; bases not matched to a gene: 10. CDR3 length: 18 residues. Germline-derived CDR1 and CDR2 are SGDLS and YYNGEE. The CDR3 protein is CASSAPGQGVLSGNTIYF. The CDR3 DNA reads as TGTGCCAGCAGCGCCCCGGGACAGGGTGTCCTCTCTGGAAACACCATATATTTT.

There are a few counts of this clone. This chain connects TRBV12-3 or TRBV12-4 to TRBJ2-7; D is perhaps TRBD1 (5 bases). This CDR3 spans 11 amino acids. V was pared by 2 bases and J by 12 bases, with 11 bases between. CDR3 sequence (DNA): TGTGCCAGCAGTTTAAAGGGGATGAGGTACTTC. Translation gives CASSLKGMRYF.

This clone showed up just once. V usage is TRBV6-5 and J usage is TRBJ1-1; a possible D gene is TRBD1 (5 bases). Trimming left V 5 bases short and J 1 base short, with 14 bases between. The V gene's germline CDR1 is MNHEY and CDR2 SVGAGI. This CDR3 region has 15 residues. The CDR3: CASSRNRRGNTEAFF. In DNA form, the CDR3 reads TGTGCCAGCAGTCGAAACAGGCGAGGGAACACTGAAGCTTTCTTT.

This chain connects TRBV5-4 to TRBJ1-2, with 7 nucleotides matching TRBD1. The V and J ends lost 0 bases and 0 bases, in that order; junction bases with no gene match: 8. The CDR3 length is 17 residues. From germline, CDR1 is SGHNT and CDR2 YYREEE (reference sequence). In DNA, the CDR3 is TGTGCCAGCAGCTTGGACCCTACCGGGACAGCTAACTATGGCTACACCTTC. Protein product: CASSLDPTGTANYGYTF.

This chain uses TRBV4-2 with TRBJ2-3; 11 bases are a match to TRBD2. The CDR3 has 17 amino acids. CDR1 and CDR2 (germline): LGHNA, YNFKEQ. V lost 0 bases and J lost 2; bases outside the gene matches: 4. Written as DNA, the CDR3 is TGTGCCAGCAGCCAAGACCCACTAGCGGGAGTCACAGATACGCAGTATTTT. This sequence encodes CASSQDPLAGVTDTQYF.

The sample holds a few counts of this clone. The J gene is TRBJ2-5, the V gene TRBV24-1; 8 nucleotides agree with TRBD2. The J segment lost 6 bases and the V segment lost 4 bases, leaving 12 bases of the junction unmatched. In germline, CDR1 is KGHDR, CDR2 SFDVKD. CDR3 length: 16 amino acids. CDR3 region: CATSDDSGGSLKTQYF. The CDR3 coding sequence is TGTGCCACCAGTGACGACTCGGGGGGGTCCCTGAAGACCCAGTACTTC.

The J gene is TRBJ2-2, the V gene TRBV19, with 7 bases lining up with TRBD1. The length of the CDR3 is 16 residues. With V trimmed by 0 bases and J by 6 bases, 7 bases remained unmatched. Germline V gene data show CDR1 as LNHDA and CDR2 as SQIVND (reference sequence). The CDR3 region has the DNA TGTGCCAGTAGTATAGAGGGGACAGCCAACCCCGGGGAGCTGTTTTTT. Encoded protein: CASSIEGTANPGELFF.

The rearrangement joins TRBV29-1 to TRBJ2-1; D is possibly TRBD1 (6 bases). V lost 6 bases and J 0 bases, leaving 12 bases between the germline ends. This CDR3 spans 14 amino acids. The germline V gene has CDR1 SQVTM and CDR2 ANQGSEA. This CDR3 reads CSVVRTVSYNEQFF. DNA of the CDR3: TGCAGCGTGGTAAGGACAGTCTCCTACAATGAGCAGTTCTTC.

This rearrangement joins TRBV28 to TRBJ1-6; TRBD1 is a possible D gene (6 bases). Trimming took off 2 bases at V and 16 bases at J, with 9 bases between the two ends. Looked up from germline, CDR1 is MDHEN and CDR2 is SYDVKM. CDR3 length equals 11 residues. This chain's CDR3 is CASSLNRALHF. CDR3 DNA: TGTGCCAGCAGTTTAAACAGGGCGCTCCACTTT.

The chain uses TRBV4-1 and TRBJ1-2, with TRBD1 matching 8 bases. The CDR3 is made up of 15 amino acids. Germline V gene data show CDR1 as MGHRA and CDR2 as YSYEKL. V lost 1 base, J lost 4 bases, and 5 bases stayed unmatched. The CDR3 reads CASSQGGQEIYGYTF. DNA for the CDR3: TGCGCCAGCAGCCAAGGGGGACAGGAGATCTATGGCTACACCTTC.

The chain carries TRBV7-2 and TRBJ2-7; 10 nucleotides line up with TRBD1. The CDR3 is 15 residues long. With 5 bases clipped from V and 2 bases from J, the junction kept 6 bases outside the gene matches. Germline loops: CDR1 SGHTA, CDR2 FQGNSA. CDR3 sequence (DNA): TGTGCCAGCAGCCACCGGGACAGGGGAGCCTACGAGCAGTACTTC. Its protein is CASSHRDRGAYEQYF. Using reference TRBV7-2 and TRBJ2-7 for the parts outside the CDR3, the full variable domain is GAGVSQSPSNKVTEKGKDVELRCDPISGHTALYWYRQSLGQGLEFLIYFQGNSAPDKSGLPSDRFSAERTGGSVSTLTIQRTQQEDSAVYLCASSHRDRGAYEQYFGPGTRLTVT.